This T cell receptor beta chain was sequenced during a study of blood T cell repertoires in COVID-19. Study details: PBMCs, B-cell-depleted T cells, or T cells provided the cDNA or gDNA that made up the material.

Per the original data handling: Reference gene primers were amplified, and this amplification served to estimate nucleated cell counts. Data came from immunoSEQ multiplex PCR; TCRdb stores just in-frame clones and leaves some out. Clone size and V and J calls were adopted from that table, with D and trimming inferred from the DNA. The sample consists of about 210,000 clones, approximately 80% of them appearing once. This CDR3 spans 16 amino acids. V lost 4 bases and J lost 1; bases outside the gene matches: 5. In germline, CDR1 is LGHDT, CDR2 YNNKEL (reference sequence). The clonotype comes from a man in his forties or fifties with active or convalescent COVID-19. This rearrangement joins TRBV3-1 (or the pseudogene TRBV3-2) to TRBJ2-1, with 9 bases that match TRBD1. Sequenced: peripheral blood. CDR3 loop: CASSPRTGVSYNEQFF. Here the CDR3 DNA reads TGTGCCAGCAGCCCACGGACAGGGGTTTCCTACAATGAGCAGTTCTTC.